One sample yielded the 5 T cell receptor beta chains listed below, sequenced in a study of blood T cell repertoires in COVID-19. The protocol was immunoSEQ multiplex PCR, while the TCRdb copy is restricted to in-frame clones and leaves out a portion. The data show 90,000 to 110,000 clones, with around 90% seen just once and around 1.1% held by the top ten. Sample: peripheral blood. Receptors were obtained from a human donor in a cohort sampled during active COVID-19.

This clone appeared a few times. J is TRBJ1-2 and V is TRBV28; 8 positions agree with TRBD1. The CDR3 totals 14 residues. J was trimmed by 4 bases and V by 8 bases; bases with no gene match: 9. Germline assignment: CDR1 MDHEN and CDR2 SYDVKM. For the CDR3, the DNA is TGTGCCAGCCACAGGGGGGGAGGCACCTATGGCTACACCTTC. This translates into CASHRGGGTYGYTF.

The chain has TRBV5-1 and TRBJ2-1; perhaps TRBD2 as D (6 bases). The CDR3 has 13 amino acids. Germline CDR1 and CDR2: SGHRS and YFSETQ. Trimming removed 4 bases at V and 6 bases at J, with 11 bases between. The CDR3 is CASSQRGINEQFF. As DNA, the CDR3 is TGCGCCAGCAGCCAACGGGGGATCAATGAGCAGTTCTTC. Combining the CDR3 with reference TRBV5-1 and TRBJ2-1 gives the whole variable domain KAGVTQTPRYLIKTRGQQVTLSCSPISGHRSVSWYQQTPGQGLQFLFEYFSETQRNKGNFPGRFSGRQFSNSRSEMNVSTLELGDSALYLCASSQRGINEQFFGPGTRLTVL.

The V and J genes are TRBV6-5 and TRBJ1-2, with a weak D call TRBD1 (6 bases). The V gene lost 4 bases and the J gene lost 4 bases, with 16 bases spanning the gap. The CDR3 has 15 residues. The germline V gene encodes CDR1 MNHEY and CDR2 SVGAGI. This CDR3 reads CASSSRDILGYGYTF. CDR3 in DNA: TGTGCCAGCAGTTCCCGGGACATATTAGGCTATGGCTACACCTTC.

The rearrangement uses TRBV21-1 and TRBJ2-7; the D call TRBD1 from the table was never checked on the DNA. TRBV21-1 is a documented pseudogene. The CDR3 runs 16 residues. CDR3 nucleotide sequence: TGTGCCAGCAGAACCAGGACAGGGAGCGACCCGTACGAGCAGTACTTC. Its translation: CASRTRTGSDPYEQYF.

The chain joins TRBV5-8 to TRBJ2-7; TRBD1 matches 7 bases. Germline trimming cut 4 bases from V and 3 bases from J; bases unmatched to any gene: 7. Germline CDR1 reads SGHTS; CDR2 reads YDEGEE. The CDR3 loop spans 14 amino acids. The CDR3, as DNA: TGTGCCAGCAGCCGGACAGGTCCGGGCTACGAGCAGTACTTC. Translating it yields CASSRTGPGYEQYF.